This T cell receptor beta chain is drawn from a study of cytomegalovirus exposure and HLA in healthy donors. Findings and limits, study-wide: A list of around 150 TCR beta chains associated with cytomegalovirus was given. Reports showed the classifier diagnosing cytomegalovirus status with high specificity and sensitivity.

Germline V CDR1 and CDR2: SGHRS, YFSETQ. The CDR3 has 14 amino acids. Trimming took 0 bases from V and 7 from J; bases not matched to a gene: 4. Comment on this clone: Its target is unknown. Other nucleotide sequences in the sample specify the same CDR3.

The PCR contained 60 Vbeta and 13 Jbeta primers. Here immunoSEQ multiplex PCR was the method, and the copy in TCRdb shows in-frame clones only, minus some. The sample contains some 150,000 clones, 70% to 90% of which appear only once. The clonotype was recovered from a man aged 35-49 years in good health and CMV-seronegative. The material sequenced was PBMCs. The gene calls are TRBV5-1 and TRBJ2-7; TRBD1 matches at 10 bases. CDR3 nucleotide sequence: TGCGCCAGCAGCTTGGGACAGGGGGCGTATGAGCAGTACTTC. As protein: CASSLGQGAYEQYF.